What follows are 21 T cell receptor beta chains derived from one specimen sequenced in a study of blood T cell repertoires in COVID-19. Produced via immunoSEQ multiplex PCR; TCRdb's table is partial and in-frame only. Of about 50,000 clones in the sample, 70% to 90% were seen once. Input material: peripheral blood. These receptors all come from a human donor in a cohort sampled during active COVID-19.

The genes are TRBV11-3 and TRBJ1-1; D is uncertain. Germline V gene sequence: CDR1 SGHNT, CDR2 YENEEA. The V and J ends lost 1 base and 2 bases respectively, with 2 bases between them. This CDR3 has 12 residues. The chain's CDR3 is CASSLANTEAFF. CDR3 DNA: TGTGCCAGCAGCTTAGCTAACACTGAAGCTTTCTTT. Based on the CDR3 plus reference TRBV11-3 and TRBJ1-1, the full variable domain is EAGVVQSPRYKIIEKKQPVAFWCNPISGHNTLYWYLQNLGQGPELLIRYENEEAVDDSQLPKDRFSAERLKGVDSTLKIQPAELGDSAVYLCASSLANTEAFFGQGTRLTVV.

The rearrangement uses TRBV11-2 and TRBJ1-3; D is ambiguous. From germline, CDR1 is SGHAT and CDR2 FQNNGV. The CDR3 sequence is 18 residues long. Trimming stripped 1 base from V and 4 bases from J, with 20 bases between. CDR3 sequence reads: CASSLGTGIPTLGNTIYF. For the CDR3, the DNA is TGTGCCAGCAGCTTAGGAACCGGGATCCCAACCCTAGGAAACACCATATATTTT.

This sequence joins TRBV7-9 and TRBJ2-7; perhaps TRBD1 as D (6 bases). V lost 1 base, J lost 5 bases, and 24 bases lay in between. The CDR3 loop spans 18 amino acids. Per the germline V gene, CDR1 is SEHNR and CDR2 is FQNEAQ (reference sequence). CDR3 residues: CASSLGTLTGWHPDEQYF. For the CDR3, the DNA is TGTGCCAGCAGCTTAGGGACCCTGACAGGTTGGCATCCGGACGAGCAGTACTTC.

Relative to its sample, this clone is medium-sized (0.01 to 0.1%). This chain uses TRBV13 with TRBJ1-2; 8 nucleotides agree with TRBD1. The germline V gene encodes CDR1 PRHDT and CDR2 FYEKMQ (reference sequence). There are 17 residues in the CDR3. J gave up 1 base and V 5 bases, and 12 bases lay outside the gene matches. The CDR3: CASSLMPGQVYNYGYTF. The CDR3 DNA follows: TGTGCCAGCAGCCTTATGCCGGGACAGGTTTATAACTATGGCTACACCTTC.

This rearrangement joins TRBV18 to TRBJ1-1; D is uncertain. Germline lookup yields CDR1 KGHSH and CDR2 LQKENI. The V and J ends lost 5 bases and 4 bases respectively, with 20 bases between them. The CDR3 is made up of 16 amino acids. The CDR3 bases are TGTGCCAGCTCAGCCCAGCCGGAGCTAGGGAGCACTGAAGCTTTCTTT. Translating it yields CASSAQPELGSTEAFF. The entire variable domain, with the rest obtained from reference TRBV18 and TRBJ1-1, is as follows: NAGVMQNPRHLVRRRGQEARLRCSPMKGHSHVYWYRQLPEEGLKFMVYLQKENIIDESGMPKERFSAEFPKEGPSILRIQQVVRGDSAAYFCASSAQPELGSTEAFFGQGTRLTVV.

The chain has TRBV30 and TRBJ1-4, with a tentative D call TRBD1 (6 bases). The V end was cut by 0 bases, the J end by 11 bases, with 16 bases between. CDR1 and CDR2 (germline): GTSNPN, SVGIG (reference sequence). The CDR3 spans 14 residues. The CDR3 DNA reads TGTGCCTGGAGTGTACAACAGGGTGGTGGGAAACTGTTTTTT. Protein sequence: CAWSVQQGGGKLFF.

V usage is TRBV7-6 and J usage is TRBJ1-1; D is unresolved. Per germline, CDR1 SGHVS and CDR2 FNYEAQ. Trimming cost V 5 bases and J 5 bases, with 15 bases left between them. CDR3 length equals 14 residues. CDR3 DNA: TGTGCCAGCAGCCCGACAACACCTGTGACTGAAGCTTTCTTT. Residues: CASSPTTPVTEAFF. Together with reference TRBV7-6 and TRBJ1-1, the CDR3 gives the full variable domain: GAGVSQSPRYKVTKRGQDVALRCDPISGHVSLYWYRQALGQGPEFLTYFNYEAQQDKSGLPNDRFSAERPEGSISTLTIQRTEQRDSAMYRCASSPTTPVTEAFFGQGTRLTVV.

V is TRBV6-4 and J is TRBJ1-2; TRBD1 matches at 8 bases. This CDR3 is 15 amino acids long. With V trimmed by 0 bases and J by 6 bases, 6 bases remained unmatched. CDR1 is MRHNA and CDR2 is SNTAGT in the germline V gene. CDR3 DNA sequence: TGTGCCAGCAGTGACTCGACAGGGGCGGTGGATGGCTACACCTTC. Its protein product is CASSDSTGAVDGYTF.

V usage is TRBV5-4 and J usage is TRBJ2-6; possibly TRBD1 for D (6 bases). The germline CDR1 and CDR2 sequences are SGHNT and YYREEE (reference sequence). The CDR3 contains 16 residues. The germline V and J ends were trimmed by 0 bases and 0 bases, with 7 bases remaining between them. CDR3 amino acids: CASSLAGDSGANVLTF. The CDR3 bases are TGTGCCAGCAGCTTGGCAGGGGACTCTGGGGCCAACGTCCTGACTTTC.

This rearrangement joins TRBV5-8 to TRBJ1-4; 12 positions agree with TRBD1. Germline V CDR1 and CDR2: SGHTS, YDEGEE. Losses at the gene ends were 3 bases for V and 7 bases for J; bases not matched to a gene: 4. The CDR3 totals 15 residues. The CDR3 DNA is TGTGCCAGCAGCTCGGGACAGGGGGCTTCTGAAAAACTGTTTTTT. It yields the protein CASSSGQGASEKLFF.

The chain links TRBV6-6 to TRBJ1-1; 9 bases are a match to TRBD1. V shed 5 bases and J 6 bases; nucleotides not matched to a gene: 4. Germline CDR1 MNHNY, CDR2 SVGAGI (reference sequence). This CDR3 spans 13 amino acids. The CDR3 is CASSGTGSPEAFF. The CDR3 nucleotides are TGTGCCAGCAGTGGGACAGGGAGCCCTGAAGCTTTCTTT.

The V gene is TRBV6-2 or TRBV6-3, the J gene TRBJ2-5, with TRBD2 matching 11 bases. V lost 1 base, J lost 3 bases, and 4 bases stayed unmatched. In germline, CDR1 is MNHEY, CDR2 SVGEGT. The CDR3 runs 16 residues. The CDR3 sequence: CASSYLLAGAKETQYF. CDR3 nucleotide sequence: TGTGCCAGCAGTTACTTACTAGCGGGGGCCAAAGAGACCCAGTACTTC.

In this sample, this clone turned up a few times. The chain uses TRBV30 and TRBJ1-5, with TRBD1 matching over 8 bases. CDR1 and CDR2 (germline): GTSNPN, SVGIG (reference sequence). This CDR3 has 14 residues. V lost 3 bases and J lost 6; bases outside the gene matches: 7. CDR3 DNA: TGTGCCTGGAGCCCAGGGGGCGGCGGTCAGCCCCAGCATTTT. This sequence encodes CAWSPGGGGQPQHF.

This chain links TRBV5-6 with TRBJ2-5; no clear D. Trimming took 4 bases from V and 2 from J, leaving 9 bases between them. The CDR3 contains 13 residues. Germline CDR1 is SGHDT and CDR2 is YYEEEE. Here the CDR3 DNA reads TGTGCCAGCAGCCCTGACTCTCAAGAGACCCAGTACTTC. As protein: CASSPDSQETQYF.

The chain joins TRBV4-3 to TRBJ1-1; perhaps TRBD1 as D (5 bases). V was cut by 0 bases and J by 6 bases, with 8 bases left in between. This CDR3 has 13 residues. Germline lookup yields CDR1 LGHNA and CDR2 YSLEER. For the CDR3, the DNA is TGCGCCAGCAGCCAAGAAAGGGGTGCTGAAGCTTTCTTT. Its protein product is CASSQERGAEAFF.

This chain joins TRBV30 and TRBJ1-6; 9 bases are a match to TRBD1. The CDR3 covers 16 residues. Per the germline V gene, CDR1 is GTSNPN and CDR2 is SVGIG (reference sequence). The V gene end was trimmed by 5 bases and the J gene end by 6 bases; junction bases not matched to a gene: 11. The CDR3 sequence: CAWAPMGQGSNSPLHF. In DNA, the CDR3 is TGTGCCTGGGCACCGATGGGACAGGGCTCTAATTCACCCCTCCACTTT.

The chain carries TRBV19 and TRBJ1-4, with 10 bases that match TRBD1. J was trimmed by 3 bases and V by 3 bases; bases with no gene match: 7. CDR1 and CDR2 (germline): LNHDA, SQIVND (reference sequence). The CDR3 sequence is 17 residues long. The CDR3 region has the DNA TGTGCCAGTAGTATTCAACGACAGGGGGCGGCTAATGAAAAACTGTTTTTT. It yields the protein CASSIQRQGAANEKLFF.

This clone has a handful of counts. This chain links TRBV7-2 with TRBJ1-6, with TRBD1 matching over 8 bases. The CDR3 loop spans 16 amino acids. The ends lost 3 bases at V and 3 bases at J; junction bases unmatched: 4. Per the germline V gene, CDR1 is SGHTA and CDR2 is FQGNSA. CDR3 in DNA: TGTGCCAGCAGCTTCTCGGACAGGGTCTATAATTCACCCCTCCACTTT. It codes for CASSFSDRVYNSPLHF.

The chain joins TRBV5-1 to TRBJ1-1; the match to TRBD1 covers 8 bases. This CDR3 is 13 amino acids long. Germline assignment: CDR1 SGHRS and CDR2 YFSETQ. J gave up 8 bases and V 0 bases, and 3 bases lay outside the gene matches. Here the CDR3 reads CASSLGTGGEAFF. DNA for the CDR3: TGCGCCAGCAGCTTGGGTACAGGGGGAGAAGCTTTCTTT.

The genes are TRBV7-9 and TRBJ2-7, with TRBD2 matching over 9 bases. The CDR3 is made up of 15 amino acids. V was clipped by 5 bases and J by 13 bases; unmatched bases: 18. Germline CDR1 SEHNR, CDR2 FQNEAQ (reference sequence). DNA for the CDR3: TGTGCCAGCAGCAGTTATGCGGGGGGGGACGGAATCTCATACTTC. It codes for CASSSYAGGDGISYF.

The chain carries TRBV6-5 and TRBJ2-7; D not resolved. The CDR3 extends over 13 amino acids. Germline values: CDR1 MNHEY, CDR2 SVGAGI. V lost 6 bases to trimming and J lost 2 bases, with 11 bases between them. The CDR3 is CASSRHPTYEQYF. DNA for the CDR3: TGTGCCAGCAGCAGACATCCAACCTACGAGCAGTACTTC.